A single sample is the source of the 23 T cell receptor beta chains below, sequenced in a study of PD-L1 blockade in urothelial cancer. Repertoires were generated with immunoSEQ multiplex PCR, while TCRdb's copy carries only in-frame clones and drops some. The table lists 85,000 to 130,000 clones, 90% to 95% of them singletons. This specimen consisted of PBMCs, obtained around atezolizumab (anti-PD-L1) treatment. The receptors come from a woman of 80 years or more with urothelial cancer.

The gene calls are TRBV7-3 and TRBJ2-7, with TRBD1 matching over 7 bases. The CDR3 covers 15 residues. Germline V CDR1 and CDR2: SGHTA, FQGTGA. V trimming: 5 bases; J trimming: 3 bases; junction bases outside the gene matches: 10. This chain's CDR3 is CASSPSTGQIYEQYF. The DNA for the CDR3 is TGTGCCAGCAGCCCCTCGACGGGACAGATCTACGAGCAGTACTTC.

The V call is TRBV15, the J call TRBJ2-7; weak D call: TRBD1 (6 bases). CDR1 is LNHNV and CDR2 is YYDKDF in the germline V gene (reference sequence). This CDR3 contains 15 residues. Deletions cut 0 bases from V and 3 bases from J, with 12 bases between. DNA of the CDR3: TGTGCCACCAGCAGAGAGGGGGCAGGGTACTACGAGCAGTACTTC. Translated, it gives CATSREGAGYYEQYF. Variable domain in full (rest from reference TRBV15 and TRBJ2-7): DAMVIQNPRYQVTQFGKPVTLSCSQTLNHNVMYWYQQKSSQAPKLLFHYYDKDFNNEADTPDNFQSRRPNTSFCFLDIRSPGLGDTAMYLCATSREGAGYYEQYFGPGTRLTVT.

This clone was seen only once. The chain recombines TRBV11-3 with TRBJ2-2, with 7 bases that match TRBD2. CDR3 size: 16 residues. Germline CDR1 reads SGHNT; CDR2 reads YENEEA. J lost 5 bases, V lost 2 bases, and 8 bases had no gene match. In nucleotides, the CDR3 is TGTGCCAGCAGCTTATCGGGGGGAGTCGGAACCGGGGAGCTGTTTTTT. Protein: CASSLSGGVGTGELFF.

This CDR3 is CASSIRTSSHTDTQYF. The CDR3 nucleotides read TGTGCCAGTAGTATTAGGACTAGCAGCCACACAGATACGCAGTATTTT. The V and J genes are TRBV19 and TRBJ2-3; 8 bases match TRBD2. Germline assignment: CDR1 LNHDA and CDR2 SQIVND (reference sequence). The ends lost 3 bases at V and 2 bases at J; junction bases unmatched: 7. This CDR3 has 16 amino acids.

In its sample, this clone was seen once. The gene calls are TRBV7-6 and TRBJ2-5; D perhaps matches TRBD2 (6 bases). This CDR3 spans 14 amino acids. The V and J ends lost 2 bases and 2 bases respectively, with 9 bases between them. The V gene's germline CDR1 is SGHVS and CDR2 FNYEAQ. In DNA form, the CDR3 reads TGTGCCAGCAGCTTAACCAGCGGGCAAGAGACCCAGTACTTC. Its protein product is CASSLTSGQETQYF. The full variable domain, completed using reference TRBV7-6 and TRBJ2-5, is GAGVSQSPRYKVTKRGQDVALRCDPISGHVSLYWYRQALGQGPEFLTYFNYEAQQDKSGLPNDRFSAERPEGSISTLTIQRTEQRDSAMYRCASSLTSGQETQYFGPGTRLLVL.

The CDR3 DNA reads TGTGCCAGCAGTCCACGTCCTTGGGGAGCTTACAATGAGCAGTTCTTC. It yields the protein CASSPRPWGAYNEQFF. The chain carries TRBV11-2 and TRBJ2-1; the D gene is possibly TRBD2 (5 bases). V was trimmed by 6 bases and J by 4 bases, leaving 19 bases between them. This CDR3 is 16 amino acids long. From germline, CDR1 is SGHAT and CDR2 FQNNGV.

This clone appeared once. The V call is TRBV4-2, the J call TRBJ2-3; 11 nucleotides match TRBD2. V lost 1 base and J lost 5; bases outside the gene matches: 2. The CDR3 length is 15 residues. CDR1 and CDR2 (germline): LGHNA, YNFKEQ. The CDR3, as DNA: TGTGCCAGCAGCCAAGTAGCGGGAGGGGTAGATACGCAGTATTTT. It is translated as CASSQVAGGVDTQYF.

This sequence joins TRBV11-2 and TRBJ2-7; 9 nucleotides line up with TRBD2. There are 16 residues in the CDR3. Trimming at V came to 5 bases and at J to 6 bases, leaving 14 bases not matched to a gene. Germline V gene lookup returns CDR1 SGHAT and CDR2 FQNNGV. The CDR3 nucleotides read TGTGCCAGCAGCCCTCCTGGAGTAGCGGGAGTTTCCGAGCAGTACTTC. This encodes CASSPPGVAGVSEQYF.

The V and J genes are TRBV5-1 and TRBJ2-1, with TRBD1 matching 8 bases. The CDR3 has 16 amino acids. J was trimmed by 0 bases and V by 5 bases; bases with no gene match: 7. Germline V lookup: CDR1 SGHRS, CDR2 YFSETQ. The CDR3 region has the DNA TGCGCCAGCAGTATGGGACAGGCGAGCTCCTACAATGAGCAGTTCTTC. This codes for CASSMGQASSYNEQFF. Supplemented by reference TRBV5-1 and TRBJ2-1, the full variable domain reads KAGVTQTPRYLIKTRGQQVTLSCSPISGHRSVSWYQQTPGQGLQFLFEYFSETQRNKGNFPGRFSGRQFSNSRSEMNVSTLELGDSALYLCASSMGQASSYNEQFFGPGTRLTVL.

The gene calls are TRBV30 and TRBJ1-5; maybe TRBD1 (5 bases). CDR1 and CDR2 (germline): GTSNPN, SVGIG (reference sequence). Between the trimmed V and J ends, which lost 1 base and 6 bases, there was a span of 10 bases. The CDR3 extends over 13 amino acids. In DNA form, the CDR3 reads TGTGCCTGGAGTGGGGAGGGGAGTCAGCCCCAGCATTTT. Residues: CAWSGEGSQPQHF.

This chain uses TRBV19 with TRBJ1-2; 9 bases agree with TRBD1. CDR1 and CDR2 from the germline V gene are LNHDA and SQIVND (reference sequence). Trimming took 7 bases from V and 7 from J; bases not matched to a gene: 7. This CDR3 comprises 13 residues. CDR3 loop: CASTPGQGSGYTF. In DNA, the CDR3 is TGTGCCAGTACCCCGGGACAGGGCTCTGGCTACACCTTC. The complete variable domain, with remaining parts taken from reference TRBV19 and TRBJ1-2, reads DGGITQSPKYLFRKEGQNVTLSCEQNLNHDAMYWYRQDPGQGLRLIYYSQIVNDFQKGDIAEGYSVSREKKESFPLTVTSAQKNPTAFYLCASTPGQGSGYTFGSGTRLTVV.

The rearrangement links TRBV30 to TRBJ1-1; 8 bases are a match to TRBD1. The V segment lost 5 bases and the J segment 5 bases; nucleotides outside the gene matches: 4. Germline-derived CDR1 and CDR2 are GTSNPN and SVGIG (reference sequence). CDR3 length: 12 amino acids. The CDR3 region is CAWGQGGTEAFF. The CDR3 DNA is TGTGCCTGGGGACAGGGAGGAACTGAAGCTTTCTTT.

This chain links TRBV6-1 with TRBJ2-5; 8 bases agree with TRBD1. The germline CDR1 and CDR2 sequences are MNHNS and SASEGT. V lost 6 bases, J lost 5 bases, and 5 bases stayed unmatched. This CDR3 is 13 amino acids long. CDR3 DNA: TGTGCCAGCAGGGGACAGGCTAGGGAGACCCAGTACTTC. Protein product: CASRGQARETQYF.

The V gene is TRBV2, the J gene TRBJ2-3; D might be TRBD1 (6 bases). This CDR3 is 15 amino acids long. The V gene lost 7 bases and the J gene lost 1 base, with 15 bases spanning the gap. CDR1 is SNHLY and CDR2 is FYNNEI in the germline V gene. CDR3 DNA sequence: TGTGCCAGCAAACTATACAGGGCAGGCACAGATACGCAGTATTTT. Translating gives CASKLYRAGTDTQYF. Based on the CDR3 plus reference TRBV2 and TRBJ2-3, the full variable domain is EPEVTQTPSHQVTQMGQEVILRCVPISNHLYFYWYRQILGQKVEFLVSFYNNEISEKSEIFDDQFSVERPDGSNFTLKIRSTKLEDSAMYFCASKLYRAGTDTQYFGPGTRLTVL.

Only one count was recorded for this clone. V gene TRBV27 combines with J gene TRBJ1-4, with 9 nucleotides matching TRBD1. The CDR3 has 15 amino acids. The V and J ends lost 2 bases and 7 bases, in that order; junction bases with no gene match: 5. Germline loops: CDR1 MNHEY, CDR2 SMNVEV (reference sequence). The CDR3 bases are TGTGCCAGCAGTTTAGGGACAGGGACGGGTGAAAAACTGTTTTTT. Protein: CASSLGTGTGEKLFF.

This chain links TRBV10-3 with TRBJ2-3; 11 nucleotides line up with TRBD2. The CDR3 covers 14 residues. Per germline, CDR1 ENHRY and CDR2 SYGVKD. V shed 7 bases and J 6 bases; nucleotides not matched to a gene: 6. In DNA form, the CDR3 reads TGTGCCATCAACACTGGGACTAGCGGCGATACGCAGTATTTT. It codes for CAINTGTSGDTQYF.

This clone was picked up one time. V gene TRBV10-3 combines with J gene TRBJ1-2, with 10 bases aligning to TRBD1. CDR3 length equals 16 residues. The V segment lost 2 bases and the J segment 2 bases; nucleotides outside the gene matches: 5. Per germline, CDR1 ENHRY and CDR2 SYGVKD. CDR3 in DNA: TGTGCCATCAGTGAGGAAGGGACAGGGGCAAACTATGGCTACACCTTC. Its translation: CAISEEGTGANYGYTF.

The gene calls are TRBV7-3 and TRBJ2-1; possibly TRBD1 for D (6 bases). The CDR3 is made up of 15 amino acids. Trimming left V 2 bases short and J 3 bases short, with 11 bases between. Germline CDR1 and CDR2: SGHTA and FQGTGA. The DNA for the CDR3 is TGTGCCAGCAGCTTACAACAGGGTAGCTACAATGAGCAGTTCTTC. It codes for CASSLQQGSYNEQFF.

The chain uses TRBV19 and TRBJ1-5; D is possibly TRBD1 (6 bases). Germline lookup yields CDR1 LNHDA and CDR2 SQIVND (reference sequence). This CDR3 is 13 amino acids long. V was pared by 5 bases and J by 6 bases, with 11 bases between. CDR3 protein: CASSQQGSQPQHF. Here the CDR3 DNA reads TGTGCCAGTAGTCAGCAGGGGTCTCAGCCCCAGCATTTT.

The chain joins TRBV19 to TRBJ2-3, with D possibly matching TRBD2 (5 bases). V shed 5 bases and J shed 4 bases, with 13 bases lying between them. Germline CDR1 LNHDA, CDR2 SQIVND (reference sequence). The CDR3 loop spans 14 amino acids. Here the CDR3 reads CASSASFKADTQYF. CDR3 bases: TGTGCCAGTAGTGCTAGCTTCAAAGCAGATACGCAGTATTTT.

The J gene is TRBJ1-1, the V gene TRBV30; D not certain. Trimming shortened V by 6 bases and J by 7 bases, and 12 bases separated the two germline ends. CDR3 length: 11 amino acids. Germline values: CDR1 GTSNPN, CDR2 SVGIG (reference sequence). CDR3 nucleotides: TGTGCCTGCGGTGAACGGGTTGAAGCTTTCTTT. Protein product: CACGERVEAFF.

The gene calls are TRBV5-1 and TRBJ2-1, with D perhaps matching TRBD2 (6 bases). The V end was cut by 4 bases, the J end by 10 bases, with 21 bases between. The CDR3 is made up of 15 amino acids. CDR1 and CDR2 (germline): SGHRS, YFSETQ. The CDR3 loop is CASSPRGRSYDEQFF. The CDR3 nucleotides are TGCGCCAGCAGCCCCCGGGGGAGATCTTACGACGAGCAGTTCTTC.

In this sample, this clone turned up a few times. The V and J genes are TRBV5-5 and TRBJ2-1; perhaps TRBD2 as D (5 bases). Germline V gene lookup returns CDR1 SGHKS and CDR2 YYEKEE (reference sequence). Trimming left V 0 bases short and J 7 bases short, with 5 bases between. The CDR3 covers 12 residues. CDR3 loop: CASSLGGNEQFF. DNA for the CDR3: TGTGCCAGCAGCTTGGGCGGGAATGAGCAGTTCTTC.